This TCR beta chain appears in the sequencing data of a study of blood T cell repertoires in COVID-19. Looking at the study overall: Acute and convalescent COVID-19 samples came from the United States, Italy and Spain.

Sequenced by immunoSEQ multiplex PCR; TCRdb stores in-frame clones only, minus some. Among 250,000 or so clones listed, around nine tenths were seen once. From germline, CDR1 is LNHDA and CDR2 SQIVND (reference sequence). The CDR3 sequence is 15 residues long. V lost 4 bases and J 0 bases, leaving 12 bases between the germline ends. This TCR came from a woman in her 70s with active or convalescent COVID-19. Sequencing input: peripheral blood. V gene TRBV19 combines with J gene TRBJ1-1; D unresolved. The chain's CDR3 is CASSTGGIMNTEAFF. In DNA, the CDR3 is TGTGCCAGTAGTACCGGAGGTATAATGAACACTGAAGCTTTCTTT.